This entry describes one T cell receptor (beta chain). This sample stems from a study of blood T cell repertoires in COVID-19. At the level of the study: Samples representing acute and convalescent COVID-19 were sourced from the United States, Italy and Spain.

The CDR3 length is 15 residues. Germline V gene data show CDR1 as LNHDA and CDR2 as SQIVND (reference sequence). With 3 bases removed from V and 2 bases from J, the gap between germline ends came to 11 bases. Original processing notes: It was from reference gene primer amplification that nucleated cell counts were estimated. Assay: immunoSEQ multiplex PCR; the TCRdb copy retains only in-frame clones and omits some. That table supplies the V and J calls and clone size; D and trimming were determined from the DNA. Here the sample spans more than 250,000 clones, roughly 84% being singletons. The chain couples TRBV19 to TRBJ1-3, with unresolved D. The sequence was obtained from a man in his fifties or sixties with active or convalescent COVID-19. The specimen was peripheral blood. CDR3 loop: CASSIEVPPGNTIYF. The CDR3 DNA reads as TGTGCCAGTAGTATCGAGGTTCCTCCTGGAAACACCATATATTTT.